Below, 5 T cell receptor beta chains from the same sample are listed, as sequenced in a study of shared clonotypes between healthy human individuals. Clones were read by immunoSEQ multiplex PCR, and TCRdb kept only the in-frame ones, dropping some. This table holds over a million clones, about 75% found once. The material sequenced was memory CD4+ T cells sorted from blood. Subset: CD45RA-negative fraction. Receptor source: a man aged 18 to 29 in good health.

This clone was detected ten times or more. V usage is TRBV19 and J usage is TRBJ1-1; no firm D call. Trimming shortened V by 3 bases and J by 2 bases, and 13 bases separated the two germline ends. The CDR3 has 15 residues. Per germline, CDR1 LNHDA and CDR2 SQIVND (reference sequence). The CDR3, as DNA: TGTGCCAGTAGTATCTTAGACGGACGAAACACTGAAGCTTTCTTT. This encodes CASSILDGRNTEAFF.

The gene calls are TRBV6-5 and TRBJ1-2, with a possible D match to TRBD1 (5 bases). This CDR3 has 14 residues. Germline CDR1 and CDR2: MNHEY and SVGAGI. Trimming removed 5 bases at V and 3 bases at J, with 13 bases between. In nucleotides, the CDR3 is TGTGCCAGCAGTATTGCTGGGACGGACTATGGCTACACCTTC. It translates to CASSIAGTDYGYTF.

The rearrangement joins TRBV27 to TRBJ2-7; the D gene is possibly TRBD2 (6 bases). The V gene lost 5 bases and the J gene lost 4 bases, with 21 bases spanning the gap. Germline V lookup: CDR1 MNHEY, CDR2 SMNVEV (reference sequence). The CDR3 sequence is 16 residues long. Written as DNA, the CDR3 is TGTGCCAGCAGTGAGGACCGGACTAACCCCCGTTACGAGCAGTACTTC. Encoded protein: CASSEDRTNPRYEQYF.

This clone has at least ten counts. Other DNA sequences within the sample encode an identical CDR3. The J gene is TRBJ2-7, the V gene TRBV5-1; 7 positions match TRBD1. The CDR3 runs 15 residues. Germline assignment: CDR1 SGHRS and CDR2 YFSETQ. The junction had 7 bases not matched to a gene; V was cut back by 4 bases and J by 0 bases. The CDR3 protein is CASSPRQGTSYEQYF. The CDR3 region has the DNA TGCGCCAGCAGCCCAAGACAGGGAACCTCCTACGAGCAGTACTTC.

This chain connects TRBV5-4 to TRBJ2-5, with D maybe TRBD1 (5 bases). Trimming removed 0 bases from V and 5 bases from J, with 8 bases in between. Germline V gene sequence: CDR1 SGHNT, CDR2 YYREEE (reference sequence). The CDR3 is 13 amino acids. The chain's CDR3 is CASSLDGAETQYF. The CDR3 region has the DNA TGTGCCAGCAGCTTGGATGGGGCCGAGACCCAGTACTTC.